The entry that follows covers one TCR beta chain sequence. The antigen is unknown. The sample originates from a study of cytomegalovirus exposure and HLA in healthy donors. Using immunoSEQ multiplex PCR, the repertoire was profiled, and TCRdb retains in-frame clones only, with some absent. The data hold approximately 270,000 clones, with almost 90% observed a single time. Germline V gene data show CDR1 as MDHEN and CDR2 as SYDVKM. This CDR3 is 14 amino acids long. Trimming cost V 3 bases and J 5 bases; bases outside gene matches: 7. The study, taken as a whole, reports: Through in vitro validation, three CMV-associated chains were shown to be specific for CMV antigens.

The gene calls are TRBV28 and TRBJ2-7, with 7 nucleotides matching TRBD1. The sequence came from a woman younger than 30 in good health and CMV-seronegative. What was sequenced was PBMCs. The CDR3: CASSLARGTDEQYF. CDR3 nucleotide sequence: TGTGCCAGCAGTTTGGCCCGTGGGACAGACGAGCAGTACTTC.